This TCR beta chain was observed in a study of T cells expressing NK-cell markers (dated by TCRdb to 2020 to 2022). General notes on the study: Seven or eight donors provided sorted CD3+CD56+NKG2C+, CD3+CD56+NKG2C- and CD3+CD56-NKG2C+ T-cell subsets, whose TCR beta-chain repertoires were profiled. Sequencing of the libraries produced 2 x 150 bp reads on Illumina HiSeq 2000/2500, MiSeq or NextSeq. Among the eight sequenced donors, seven were HCMV-seropositive and one was HCMV-seronegative. Randomly selected healthy volunteers, three men and five women, were used as the eight sequenced donors.

To determine HCMV serostatus, a commercial ELISA kit was used to detect HCMV-specific IgG in serum. Ficoll density gradient centrifugation was used to isolate peripheral blood mononuclear cells from blood. Sequencing was carried out with an Illumina HiSeq 2000. TCR beta cDNA libraries were made by 5'RACE template switching that added a universal primer site and unique molecular identifiers. Synthesis of cDNA was primed from the TCR beta constant segment and was followed by two consecutive PCR amplification steps. As for how the authors treated the data: MIGEC handled demultiplexing of the reads and grouping by UMI, while MiTCR was used to assemble and quantify clonotypes. To exclude erroneous sequences, any TCR cDNA sequence not supported by at least two reads was discarded. The tcR package was used for downstream repertoire analysis, and clonotypes were matched between fractions using CDR3 nucleotide sequence together with V segment. VDJmatch was used to annotate antigen specificity against VDJdb, with one amino acid substitution in CDR3 allowed. Through TCRdb reprocessing, the reads give one entry per CDR3 protein sequence; DNA is omitted. TCRdb, not the original authors, processed these V and J calls. The table of this sample itemizes 450,000 to 600,000 distinct CDR3 sequences. The ten largest clones add up to about 3.6% of the sample.

The CDR3 spans 17 residues, from the cysteine through the phenylalanine. Nucleotide data are not available. CDR1 MNHEY and CDR2 SVGEGT were looked up in the germline V gene. About this clonotype itself: This clone's antigen is unknown.

The paper's findings and limits, for the study overall: It remained unclear whether the expanded NKG2C-expressing T cell clones were specific for HCMV antigens. Those dominant clonotypes were again the most abundant among CD3+CD56-NKG2C+ cells in several donors, at about 28.3-65%. In over five donors, the dominant CD3+CD56+NKG2C+ clonotypes were among the top 10 CD8+ clonotypes and accounted for about 1.0-7.0% of CD8+ T cells.

Sequences were obtained from blood T cells: a sorted CD56 or NKG2C T cell subset, CD4+ or CD8+ T cells, or bulk PBMC T cells (not recorded which). The origin of this receptor is a young man in good health. Donor details come from another sample of the same person, matched by shared clones. Here the chain combines TRBV6-2 or TRBV6-3 and TRBJ1-1; as DNA is missing, the TRBD1 call by TCRdb cannot be tested. CDR3 protein: CASSYGKGVLVEVRAFF.